This TCR beta chain was profiled in a study of tumor and adjacent non-tumor tissue in lung cancer. Study outcomes and limitations: Shorter survival was associated with higher TCR diversity in tumors. Compared with tumor, normal lung showed significantly lower TCR diversity.

No cell sorting was done before RNA was extracted from the tissue. This non-tumor lung sample came from over 3 cm beyond the tumor edge. As to this clonotype: Its antigen is unidentified.

Trimming took off 2 bases at V and 14 bases at J, with 21 bases between the two ends. Germline V lookup: CDR1 WSHSY, CDR2 SAAADI. This CDR3 comprises 15 residues. TCRbeta libraries were built with three rounds of nested PCR, modified from ARM-PCR. Each CDR3 protein is one row after TCRdb ran MiXCR on the multiplex PCR reads. Found here are 90,000 to 120,000 distinct CDR3 sequences, approximately 65% of them singletons; the top ten hold roughly a fifth. The rearrangement joins TRBV10-2 to TRBJ2-2; TRBD2 is a possible D gene (6 bases). This receptor was identified in a man younger than 45 with non-small cell lung cancer. The sequencing sample was made of distant non-tumor lung tissue. The CDR3, as DNA: TGCGCCAGCAGTGAGCGGGAGACATTGTCCGTGGAACTGTTTTTT. Translation: CASSERETLSVELFF.